This T cell receptor beta chain was captured by sequencing in a study of T cell responses to AZD1222 COVID-19 vaccine. V dropped 8 bases and J dropped 4 bases, with 11 bases sitting between them. CDR1 is MDHEN and CDR2 is SYDVKM in the germline V gene. This CDR3 spans 13 amino acids. The study's findings and limits: Donors skewed white British and female; clonal diversity was possibly underestimated.

With regard to this clone: Antigen unknown.

Some clones are missing from TCRdb's copy, which holds only in-frame ones; the method was immunoSEQ multiplex PCR. The repertoire holds about 160,000 clones, roughly 91% seen once, with about 1.5% in the top ten. The sample here was peripheral blood, taken on day 0 of AZD1222 vaccination. The gene calls are TRBV28 and TRBJ1-4, with D hard to call. The receptor's source is an adult in good health. In nucleotides, the CDR3 is TGTGCCAGCTGGGCTGCGATTAATGAAAAACTGTTTTTT. Translation: CASWAAINEKLFF.